This T cell receptor (beta chain) was found in a study of CD8 T cells in ankylosing spondylitis (dated by TCRdb to the late 2010s). A note on the overall study: To find TCR variants linked to disease, the study profiled T cell receptor beta repertoires in ankylosing spondylitis patients and healthy donors. The full study cohort was made up of about 25 ankylosing spondylitis patients and 95 to 130 healthy donors. Peripheral blood was sampled, and synovial fluid was additionally collected from ankylosing spondylitis patients.

The cysteine opens and the phenylalanine closes a CDR3 of 13 amino acids. Only the CDR3 region is kept as DNA, spanning 39 bases read in frame from base 1. Based on the germline V gene (reference sequence), the CDR1 and CDR2 sequences are MNHEY and SMNVEV. V is cut by 8 bases and J by 7 bases, and the space between the germline ends is 14 bases. The sequencer listed for this sample is Illumina MiSeq. Quantitative 5'-RACE with molecular barcodes was the method used to prepare the TCR beta libraries. The authors processed their data as follows. Disease-linked TCR variants were identified with a new computational method built on a probabilistic model of VDJ rearrangement. TCRdb itself trimmed the public reads at Q25 with fastp, ran MiXCR and retained productive beta chains. Duplicate CDR3 protein sequences are folded into a single record with the most common DNA and genes. For this entry, the V and J calls and clone size follow TCRdb and not the study's own pipeline. The sample table records about 27,000 distinct CDR3 sequences; approximately 8% of these occur just once. Under 35% of the sample is taken by the ten largest.

About this clonotype itself: Its antigen remains unidentified. No base quality information exists; no much larger clone differs at one position.

What the authors observed across the whole study: The disease-linked clones had a CD8+ phenotype and were found at relatively low frequencies in peripheral blood. Some of the motif variants had been reported before in the synovial fluid and blood of reactive arthritis patients, a finding that suggests common disease-initiation mechanisms. Significant enrichment of the disease-linked clones was reported in matched synovial fluid samples from ankylosing spondylitis patients. A TCR beta motif made up of about eight highly homologous amino acid variants appeared to be characteristic of blood from ankylosing spondylitis patients.

The sequence came from a male donor with ankylosing spondylitis or in good health (not recorded which). The receptor chain draws on TRBV27 and TRBJ2-2; the D region possibly corresponds to TRBD1 (5 bases align). Material: blood. The DNA sequence is TGTGCCAGCGGCAGGGAAGGTTTCGGGGAGCTGTTTTTT. This translates into CASGREGFGELFF.